This T cell receptor beta chain was recorded in a study of cytomegalovirus exposure and HLA in healthy donors. Study-level points and caveats: Some V segments, including TRBV6-2 and TRBV6-3, were excluded as indistinguishable. Common viral pathogens seemed to be connected with several of the most significant clusters, according to a later analysis. Later analysis identified a missense DCLRE1C variant that was linked to TCR beta V- and J-gene trimming.

Trimming shortened V by 7 bases and J by 6 bases, and 13 bases separated the two germline ends. CDR1 is LNHDA and CDR2 is SQIVND in the germline V gene (reference sequence). There are 12 residues in the CDR3. Details on this clone: The antigen remains undetermined.

Primers: 60 Vbeta forward and 13 Jbeta reverse. Assay used: immunoSEQ multiplex PCR; TCRdb lists only in-frame clones, some missing. The sample lists roughly 100,000 clones, 70% to 80% occurring once. This receptor was obtained from a female donor in good health and CMV-seropositive. V is TRBV19 and J is TRBJ2-7; a possible D gene is TRBD1 (5 bases). The sequenced sample consisted of PBMCs. The CDR3 protein is CASNPQGGEQYF. CDR3 DNA sequence: TGTGCCAGTAACCCCCAGGGCGGCGAGCAGTACTTC.